The rows below give T cell receptor beta chains drawn from one sample of a study of T cells in Graves' hyperthyroidism and ophthalmopathy. MiXCR was run by TCRdb on the multiplex PCR reads, yielding one entry per CDR3 protein. The data show hundreds of thousands of distinct CDR3 sequences, 14% seen once. Sequenced material: blood. Every receptor here comes from a woman in her thirties or forties with Graves' hyperthyroidism. Each CDR3 is given with its conserved first and last residue. The D gene is left open where the match is weak. Only part of the rows carry a size: once, few, many, or a class if the clone is expanded.

abundance: .; v_gene: TRBV28; d_gene: TRBD1; j_gene: TRBJ1-2; CDR3nt: TGTGCCAGCAGTTTAAAGACAGGGGGGAACGGCACCTTC; CDR3aa: CASSLKTGGNGTF
abundance: many; v_gene: TRBV2; d_gene: .; j_gene: TRBJ2-1; CDR3nt: TGTGCCAGCAGTGATGCACAGGGATCCTACAATGAGCAGTTCTTC; CDR3aa: CASSDAQGSYNEQFF
abundance: .; v_gene: TRBV6-2/TRBV6-3; d_gene: .; j_gene: TRBJ1-2; CDR3nt: TGTGCCAGCAGTTACCTTCTTCCCGGGTCGCCGGGGGGCTACACCTTC; CDR3aa: CASSYLLPGSPGGYTF
abundance: many; v_gene: TRBV12-3/TRBV12-4; d_gene: .; j_gene: TRBJ2-3; CDR3nt: TGTGCCAGCACCCTTAGCGGTCCGGCAGATACGCAGTATTTT; CDR3aa: CASTLSGPADTQYF
abundance: many; v_gene: TRBV2; d_gene: .; j_gene: TRBJ1-2; CDR3nt: TGTGCCAGCAGTGAAATACCCCTTTGGGGCTACACCTTC; CDR3aa: CASSEIPLWGYTF
abundance: once; v_gene: TRBV7-3; d_gene: .; j_gene: TRBJ2-2; CDR3nt: TGTGCCAGCAGCTTAAATTTACAGGGAGGGGAGCTGTTTTTT; CDR3aa: CASSLNLQGGELFF
abundance: .; v_gene: TRBV20-1; d_gene: .; j_gene: TRBJ2-5; CDR3nt: TGCAGTGCTTACCAGGACGAGACCCAGTACTTC; CDR3aa: CSAYQDETQYF
abundance: many; v_gene: TRBV12-3/TRBV12-4; d_gene: .; j_gene: TRBJ1-1; CDR3nt: TGTGCCAGCAGTTTTCCCCAGAACACTGAAGCTTTCTTT; CDR3aa: CASSFPQNTEAFF
abundance: many; v_gene: TRBV27; d_gene: TRBD1; j_gene: TRBJ2-1; CDR3nt: TGTGCCAGCAGCATGAGGGACAGGGCTTACAATGAGCAGTTCTTC; CDR3aa: CASSMRDRAYNEQFF
abundance: .; v_gene: TRBV5-4; d_gene: TRBD2; j_gene: TRBJ2-4; CDR3nt: TGTGCCAGCAGTTTAGCGGGAGCCCAAATTCAGTACTTC; CDR3aa: CASSLAGAQIQYF
abundance: many; v_gene: TRBV2; d_gene: TRBD2; j_gene: TRBJ2-5; CDR3nt: TGTGCCAGCCAATTGCGGGAGACACGGGAGACCCAGTACTTC; CDR3aa: CASQLRETRETQYF
abundance: many; v_gene: TRBV6-1; d_gene: .; j_gene: TRBJ2-4; CDR3nt: TGTGCCAGCAGTGAAGTTCTATGGGCAGTGGTGGTCAGAAACATTCAGTACTTC; CDR3aa: CASSEVLWAVVVRNIQYF
abundance: many; v_gene: TRBV14; d_gene: .; j_gene: TRBJ2-1; CDR3nt: TGTGCCAGCAGCCAAGATACAGGGAGCTCCTACAATGAGCAGTTCTTC; CDR3aa: CASSQDTGSSYNEQFF
abundance: .; v_gene: TRBV28; d_gene: .; j_gene: TRBJ2-3; CDR3nt: TGTGCCAGCAGTTACTGGCCGTTAGGATCATCGGCAGATACGCAGTATTTT; CDR3aa: CASSYWPLGSSADTQYF
abundance: few; v_gene: TRBV19; d_gene: TRBD2; j_gene: TRBJ2-7; CDR3nt: TGTGCCAGTAGTATAGGGACTAGCAGCGATCTCTACGAGCAGTACTTC; CDR3aa: CASSIGTSSDLYEQYF
abundance: few; v_gene: TRBV20-1; d_gene: TRBD1; j_gene: TRBJ2-2; CDR3nt: TGCAGTGCCAGGACAGGGGGGAACACCGGGGAGCTGTTTTTT; CDR3aa: CSARTGGNTGELFF
abundance: few; v_gene: TRBV6-1; d_gene: .; j_gene: TRBJ2-7; CDR3nt: TGTGCCAGCAGTCGGAGCAGTTTCGGTGGGATTGTCGAGCAGTACTTC; CDR3aa: CASSRSSFGGIVEQYF
abundance: many; v_gene: TRBV11-2; d_gene: .; j_gene: TRBJ2-1; CDR3nt: TGTGCCAGCAGCTTATTCGGAGGTAATGAGCAGTTCTTC; CDR3aa: CASSLFGGNEQFF
abundance: many; v_gene: TRBV13; d_gene: .; j_gene: TRBJ2-7; CDR3nt: TGTGCCAGCAGCTTAGACACGCCTGCCTACGAGCAGTACTTC; CDR3aa: CASSLDTPAYEQYF
abundance: many; v_gene: TRBV11-2; d_gene: .; j_gene: TRBJ1-1; CDR3nt: TGTGCCAGCAGTCCATTCGATTTCCAGCCTTCAGGAGAAGCTTTCTTT; CDR3aa: CASSPFDFQPSGEAFF
abundance: .; v_gene: TRBV12-3/TRBV12-4; d_gene: TRBD1; j_gene: TRBJ2-2; CDR3nt: TGTGCCAGCAGTTTGACAGGGCTGAACACCGGGGAGCTGTTTTTT; CDR3aa: CASSLTGLNTGELFF
abundance: many; v_gene: TRBV6-2/TRBV6-3; d_gene: .; j_gene: TRBJ1-2; CDR3nt: TGTGCCAGCAGTTGGTCGACAAAGGATGGCTACACCTTC; CDR3aa: CASSWSTKDGYTF
abundance: many; v_gene: TRBV7-3; d_gene: .; j_gene: TRBJ2-1; CDR3nt: TGTGCCAGCAGCTCTCAAGCTGTAGACTACCACAATGAGCAGTTCTTC; CDR3aa: CASSSQAVDYHNEQFF
abundance: many; v_gene: TRBV5-1; d_gene: .; j_gene: TRBJ2-7; CDR3nt: TGCGCCAGCAGCTTGGAAGGCGCGGGGGCCAACGAGCAGTACTTC; CDR3aa: CASSLEGAGANEQYF
abundance: few; v_gene: TRBV3-1; d_gene: TRBD2; j_gene: TRBJ2-2; CDR3nt: TGTGCCAGCAGCCCCAAAGGGGCGGGGGTAACATTCAAAGCCGGGGAGCTGTTTTTT; CDR3aa: CASSPKGAGVTFKAGELFF
abundance: many; v_gene: TRBV20-1; d_gene: .; j_gene: TRBJ2-7; CDR3nt: TGCAGTGCTATAGTACCGGGATCCTACGAGCAGTACTTC; CDR3aa: CSAIVPGSYEQYF
abundance: many; v_gene: TRBV6-1; d_gene: .; j_gene: TRBJ2-7; CDR3nt: TGTGCCAGCAGTGAAGGCCCCGGACTGACCTACGAGCAGTACTTC; CDR3aa: CASSEGPGLTYEQYF
abundance: many; v_gene: TRBV2; d_gene: TRBD1; j_gene: TRBJ1-1; CDR3nt: TGTGCCAGCAGTGATAGATTACCGACAGGGTCTGAAGCTTTCTTT; CDR3aa: CASSDRLPTGSEAFF
abundance: few; v_gene: TRBV9; d_gene: TRBD2; j_gene: TRBJ2-5; CDR3nt: TGTGCCAGCAGCGTAGGAACTAGCGGTCACACGGGACAAGAGACCCAGTACTTC; CDR3aa: CASSVGTSGHTGQETQYF